A single sample is the source of the 25 T cell receptor beta chains below, sequenced in a study of beta chain features in type 1 diabetes. The investigators reverse transcribed all of the isolated RNA, so they sequenced expressed TCRB transcripts. The method was immunoSEQ multiplex PCR; TCRdb's version includes in-frame clones alone and lacks a portion of them. The data show some 160,000 clones, 9% to 10% seen once. Sequences were obtained from central memory CD4+ T cells from blood. The receptors originated from a woman younger than 30 in good health.

The CDR3, as DNA: TGCAGTGCTGACAGAGGCGGCTACACCTTC. Translating it yields CSADRGGYTF. The rearrangement joins TRBV20-1 to TRBJ1-2, with D possibly TRBD1 on 5 matching bases. Germline values: CDR1 DFQATT, CDR2 SNEGSKA (reference sequence). The CDR3 contains 10 residues. The V end was cut by 5 bases, the J end by 8 bases, with 9 bases between.

In its sample, this clone was seen many times. The J gene is TRBJ2-7, the V gene TRBV6-5; TRBD1 matches at 12 bases. The CDR3 has 16 amino acids. V lost 4 bases to trimming and J lost 8 bases; unmatched junction nucleotides: 12. Germline assignment: CDR1 MNHEY and CDR2 SVGAGI. The CDR3 is CASSFRTGQGAQKQYF. Written as DNA, the CDR3 is TGTGCCAGCAGTTTCAGAACGGGACAGGGGGCTCAGAAGCAGTACTTC.

The genes are TRBV5-1 and TRBJ2-2; perhaps TRBD2 as D (5 bases). V shed 4 bases and J shed 6 bases, with 13 bases lying between them. The CDR3 runs to 14 residues. CDR1 SGHRS and CDR2 YFSETQ come from the germline V gene. This chain's CDR3 is CASSLIAGPGELFF. The CDR3 DNA reads TGCGCCAGCAGCCTTATTGCGGGCCCCGGGGAGCTGTTTTTT.

The J gene is TRBJ1-5, the V gene TRBV19; tentatively, D is TRBD1 (6 bases). The CDR3 runs 17 residues. Between the trimmed V and J ends, which lost 5 bases and 2 bases, there was a span of 19 bases. The germline CDR1 and CDR2 sequences are LNHDA and SQIVND (reference sequence). Here the CDR3 reads CASSGLGTTYGNQPQHF. The CDR3 DNA reads as TGTGCCAGTAGTGGCCTCGGGACAACCTACGGCAATCAGCCCCAGCATTTT.

The chain has TRBV5-1 and TRBJ2-1; the D is unclear. The V end lost 0 bases, the J end lost 4 bases, and 8 bases lay between the germline ends. Germline loops: CDR1 SGHRS, CDR2 YFSETQ. There are 14 residues in the CDR3. The CDR3 sequence: CASSLVADYNEQFF. The CDR3 nucleotides are TGCGCCAGCAGCTTGGTAGCCGATTACAATGAGCAGTTCTTC. Variable domain in full (rest from reference TRBV5-1 and TRBJ2-1): KAGVTQTPRYLIKTRGQQVTLSCSPISGHRSVSWYQQTPGQGLQFLFEYFSETQRNKGNFPGRFSGRQFSNSRSEMNVSTLELGDSALYLCASSLVADYNEQFFGPGTRLTVL.

The genes are TRBV29-1 and TRBJ2-1, with 11 bases that match TRBD2. The junction had 14 bases not matched to a gene; V was cut back by 5 bases and J by 11 bases. The CDR3 is 15 amino acids. The germline V gene encodes CDR1 SQVTM and CDR2 ANQGSEA. CDR3 residues: CSVPPGSGRAGQQFF. Here the CDR3 DNA reads TGCAGCGTTCCCCCGGGTAGCGGGAGGGCGGGGCAGCAGTTCTTC.

This clone was seen more than once but under ten times. V and J are TRBV5-5 and TRBJ2-3; 9 bases agree with TRBD2. The CDR3 contains 17 residues. The junction had 10 bases not matched to a gene; V was cut back by 0 bases and J by 5 bases. CDR1 SGHKS and CDR2 YYEKEE come from the germline V gene (reference sequence). The CDR3 DNA follows: TGTGCCAGCAGCTTGGGGTCGAGCGGGGGGCCGGGAGATACGCAGTATTTT. It encodes CASSLGSSGGPGDTQYF.

This clone was observed a handful of times. The chain couples TRBV6-1 to TRBJ2-7; D may be TRBD1 (6 bases). The CDR3 covers 13 residues. Trimming left V 6 bases short and J 2 bases short, with 11 bases between. Germline lookup yields CDR1 MNHNS and CDR2 SASEGT. The CDR3 reads CASSRGPTYEQYF. The CDR3 coding sequence is TGTGCCAGCAGCAGGGGACCGACCTACGAGCAGTACTTC.

This chain links TRBV7-8 with TRBJ1-1, with D unresolved. CDR3 length: 15 amino acids. Germline CDR1 and CDR2: SGHVS and FQNEAQ. V was pared by 4 bases and J by 0 bases, with 12 bases between. The CDR3 sequence: CASSSRGFVNTEAFF. The CDR3 DNA reads as TGTGCCAGCAGCTCTCGAGGGTTCGTGAACACTGAAGCTTTCTTT.

The chain is built from TRBV6-1 and TRBJ1-2; 10 bases are shared with TRBD1. Germline V gene sequence: CDR1 MNHNS, CDR2 SASEGT. V was pared by 6 bases and J by 6 bases, with 4 bases of the junction left unmatched. There are 13 residues in the CDR3. CDR3 residues: CASRVGTGDGYTF. DNA of the CDR3: TGTGCCAGCAGAGTCGGGACAGGGGATGGCTACACCTTC.

Note on this clone: Within the sample, other DNA sequences also encode this same CDR3. The chain has TRBV7-2 and TRBJ1-6; 10 nucleotides line up with TRBD1. Unmatched junction bases numbered 3, after V lost 5 bases and J lost 5 bases. This CDR3 spans 15 amino acids. Germline V gene data show CDR1 as SGHTA and CDR2 as FQGNSA. CDR3 nucleotide sequence: TGTGCCAGCAGCCGGACAGGGGGGAATAATTCACCCCTCCACTTT. Residues: CASSRTGGNNSPLHF.

The chain has TRBV27 and TRBJ1-6, with TRBD1 matching over 7 bases. CDR1 is MNHEY and CDR2 is SMNVEV in the germline V gene (reference sequence). CDR3 length: 16 residues. Unmatched junction bases numbered 10, after V lost 6 bases and J lost 5 bases. The CDR3 DNA reads TGTGCCAGCAGCGCAAAATGGGACAGAAATAATTCACCCCTCCACTTT. It is translated as CASSAKWDRNNSPLHF.

The table lists this clone with a few counts. The chain recombines TRBV7-2 with TRBJ1-6, with D perhaps matching TRBD1 (5 bases). Germline V gene data show CDR1 as SGHTA and CDR2 as FQGNSA. V was cut by 1 base and J by 10 bases, with 14 bases left in between. There are 15 residues in the CDR3. CDR3: CASSLVQGGGSPLHF. In DNA form, the CDR3 reads TGTGCCAGCAGCTTAGTCCAGGGAGGAGGCTCACCCCTCCACTTT.

In this sample, this clone turned up a few times. The chain couples TRBV2 to TRBJ1-6; no definite D call. Germline V gene data show CDR1 as SNHLY and CDR2 as FYNNEI. The germline V and J ends were trimmed by 4 bases and 7 bases, with 11 bases remaining between them. There are 14 residues in the CDR3. The CDR3 here is CASSGTAQNSPLHF. The CDR3, as DNA: TGTGCCAGCAGTGGAACTGCCCAAAATTCACCCCTCCACTTT.

This clone was seen ten or more times. The chain couples TRBV6-1 to TRBJ2-1; D unclear. The CDR3 has 11 amino acids. Deletions cut 6 bases from V and 9 bases from J, with 9 bases between. The germline V gene encodes CDR1 MNHNS and CDR2 SASEGT. Here the CDR3 DNA reads TGTGCCAGCAGAGCTAGTGGTGAGCAGTTCTTC. It specifies CASRASGEQFF.

This clone appeared a few times. The V gene is TRBV6-6, the J gene TRBJ2-7, with 11 bases identical to TRBD1. The V and J ends lost 6 bases and 2 bases, in that order; junction bases with no gene match: 3. Looked up from germline, CDR1 is MNHNY and CDR2 is SVGAGI (reference sequence). CDR3 size: 14 residues. CDR3 sequence (DNA): TGTGCCAGCAGGCCGGGACAGGGGGCCTACGAGCAGTACTTC. Its translation is CASRPGQGAYEQYF.

The rearrangement uses TRBV7-2 and TRBJ2-3, with D hard to call. The length of the CDR3 is 15 residues. Germline assignment: CDR1 SGHTA and CDR2 FQGNSA. V lost 4 bases and J lost 1, with 12 bases in between. The CDR3 spells CASSSTFSGTDTQYF. The CDR3 DNA reads as TGTGCCAGCAGCTCAACCTTTAGTGGCACAGATACGCAGTATTTT.

The V call is TRBV30, the J call TRBJ1-2, with 8 positions matching TRBD1. This CDR3 has 13 amino acids. CDR1 and CDR2 (germline): GTSNPN, SVGIG (reference sequence). V was clipped by 1 base and J by 13 bases; unmatched bases: 11. CDR3 region: CAWSGGTGYLCTF. As DNA, the CDR3 is TGTGCCTGGAGTGGGGGGACAGGTTACCTGTGCACCTTC.

This chain links TRBV7-2 with TRBJ2-1; 8 bases agree with TRBD2. CDR3 length: 17 amino acids. V gave up 2 bases and J gave up 0 bases; unmatched junction bases: 6. Per germline, CDR1 SGHTA and CDR2 FQGNSA. CDR3 bases: TGTGCCAGCAGCTTACTAGCGGGCACTAGCTCCTACAATGAGCAGTTCTTC. Its translation is CASSLLAGTSSYNEQFF.

This clone was picked up a small number of times. The chain has TRBV30 and TRBJ2-2; no firm D call. Germline assignment: CDR1 GTSNPN and CDR2 SVGIG (reference sequence). The CDR3 contains 12 residues. The germline V and J ends were trimmed by 7 bases and 0 bases, with 6 bases remaining between them. CDR3 region: CASRSNTGELFF. The CDR3, as DNA: TGTGCCTCCCGTTCGAACACCGGGGAGCTGTTTTTT. Drawing the rest from reference TRBV30 and TRBJ2-2, the complete variable domain is SQTIHQWPATLVQPVGSPLSLECTVEGTSNPNLYWYRQAAGRGLQLLFYSVGIGQISSEVPQNLSASRPQDRQFILSSKKLLLSDSGFYLCASRSNTGELFFGEGSRLTVL.

This clone was detected a few times. The chain has TRBV6-1 and TRBJ1-2; D may be TRBD1 (5 bases). This CDR3 has 14 amino acids. Between the trimmed V and J ends, which lost 4 bases and 7 bases, there was a span of 16 bases. The germline V gene has CDR1 MNHNS and CDR2 SASEGT. CDR3 loop: CASSARASRGGYTF. CDR3 in DNA: TGTGCCAGCAGTGCCCGGGCCTCAAGGGGTGGCTACACCTTC.

The chain is built from TRBV18 and TRBJ2-3; TRBD1 matches 10 bases. The CDR3 is 15 residues long. Germline assignment: CDR1 KGHSH and CDR2 LQKENI. J was trimmed by 4 bases and V by 3 bases; bases with no gene match: 4. CDR3 amino acids: CASSPRQGASDTQYF. For the CDR3, the DNA is TGTGCCAGCTCACCCAGACAGGGGGCTTCAGATACGCAGTATTTT. The full variable domain, in which reference TRBV18 and TRBJ2-3 provide the parts outside the CDR3, is NAGVMQNPRHLVRRRGQEARLRCSPMKGHSHVYWYRQLPEEGLKFMVYLQKENIIDESGMPKERFSAEFPKEGPSILRIQQVVRGDSAAYFCASSPRQGASDTQYFGPGTRLTVL.

This rearrangement joins TRBV7-9 to TRBJ2-7; TRBD2 is a possible D gene (6 bases). The CDR3 has 13 amino acids. Trimming left V 5 bases short and J 2 bases short, with 10 bases between. CDR1 and CDR2 (germline): SEHNR, FQNEAQ (reference sequence). The CDR3 sequence: CASSGGITYEQYF. DNA for the CDR3: TGTGCCAGCAGCGGAGGGATTACCTACGAGCAGTACTTC.

This clone was observed a few times. The chain combines TRBV11-3 with TRBJ2-7, with 8 bases aligning to TRBD2. After removal of 5 bases from V and 5 bases from J, the junction contained 11 bases not matched to a gene. The CDR3 is 15 amino acids. CDR1 is SGHNT and CDR2 is YENEEA in the germline V gene. The CDR3 DNA sequence: TGTGCCAGCAGCCCGGGGGGAGCGGGAGCCCACGAGCAGTACTTC. It encodes CASSPGGAGAHEQYF.

The chain links TRBV11-2 to TRBJ2-5; TRBD2 matches at 8 bases. The germline V gene has CDR1 SGHAT and CDR2 FQNNGV. This CDR3 is built from 15 residues. J lost 5 bases, V lost 7 bases, and 12 bases had no gene match. CDR3 region: CASTWGREDGETQYF. The CDR3 DNA sequence: TGTGCCAGCACGTGGGGGCGGGAGGACGGCGAGACCCAGTACTTC.